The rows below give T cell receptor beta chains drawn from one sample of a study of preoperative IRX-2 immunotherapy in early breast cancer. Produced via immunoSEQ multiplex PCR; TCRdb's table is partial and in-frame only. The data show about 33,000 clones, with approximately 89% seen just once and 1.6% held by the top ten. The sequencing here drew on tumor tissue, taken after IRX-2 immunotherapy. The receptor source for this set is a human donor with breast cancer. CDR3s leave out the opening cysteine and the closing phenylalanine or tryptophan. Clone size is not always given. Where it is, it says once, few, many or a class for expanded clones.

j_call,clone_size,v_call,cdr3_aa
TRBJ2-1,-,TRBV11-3,ASSLYSPGHEQF
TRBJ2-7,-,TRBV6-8,ASIQGISYEQY
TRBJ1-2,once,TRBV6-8,ASSYSYMADYGYT
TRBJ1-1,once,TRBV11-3,ASSLGPGRTEAF
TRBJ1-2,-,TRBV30,AWSGQGGYGYT
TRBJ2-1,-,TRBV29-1,SVLGREGLYNEQF
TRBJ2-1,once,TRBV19,ASKIGGADYNEQF
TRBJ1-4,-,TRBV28,ASSGTETNEKLF
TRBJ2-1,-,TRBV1,ASSPDFSGRAGNEQF
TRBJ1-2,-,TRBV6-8,AISEEDRAKGWGYT
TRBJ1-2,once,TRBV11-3,ASSFPLGGGYGYT
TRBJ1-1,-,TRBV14,ASSQATRTGEAF
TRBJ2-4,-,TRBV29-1,SVVSGLAKNIQY
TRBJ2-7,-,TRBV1,ASSQWGGGDYEQY
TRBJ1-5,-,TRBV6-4,ASSYSLRGGAWPQH
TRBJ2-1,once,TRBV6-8,ASSPRTSGVWNEQF
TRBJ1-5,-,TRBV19,ASSTRRKGKNQPQH
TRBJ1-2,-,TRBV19,ASSTFSNYGYT
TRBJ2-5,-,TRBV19,ASSTTGGMGETQY
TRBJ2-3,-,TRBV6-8,ASSFRTGHSSPQY
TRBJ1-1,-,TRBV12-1,ASSPQVCRGRRCGTEAF
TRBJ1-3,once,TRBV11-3,ASSARTAGNTIY
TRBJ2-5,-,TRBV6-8,ASSYSGGGGRRGQETQY
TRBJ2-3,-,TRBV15,ATRLLAGTDTQY
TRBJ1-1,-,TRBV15,ATSRDLPDLNTEAF
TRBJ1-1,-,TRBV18,ASSTGQERSTEAF
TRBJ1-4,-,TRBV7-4,ASSFTGVVGEKLF
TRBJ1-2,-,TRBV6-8,ASSYAGGTSGGSGYT
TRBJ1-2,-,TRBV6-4,ASNPQGLSGYT
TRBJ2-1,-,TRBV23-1,ASSQSGQGHEQF
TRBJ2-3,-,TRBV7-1,ASSSVAESTDTQY